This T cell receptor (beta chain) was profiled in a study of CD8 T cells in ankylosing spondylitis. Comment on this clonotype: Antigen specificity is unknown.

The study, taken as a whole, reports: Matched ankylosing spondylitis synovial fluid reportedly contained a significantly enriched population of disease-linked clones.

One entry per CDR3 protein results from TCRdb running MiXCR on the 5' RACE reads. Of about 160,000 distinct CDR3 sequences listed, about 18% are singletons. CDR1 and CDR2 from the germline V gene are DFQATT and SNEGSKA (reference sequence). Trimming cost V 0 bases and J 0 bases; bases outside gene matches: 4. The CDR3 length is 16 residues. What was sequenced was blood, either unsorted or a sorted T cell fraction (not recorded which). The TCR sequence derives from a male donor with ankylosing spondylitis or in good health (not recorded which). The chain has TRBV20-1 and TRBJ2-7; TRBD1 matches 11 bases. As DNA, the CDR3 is TGCAGTGCTAGAGAGGGACAGGGGGTGAGCTCCTACGAGCAGTACTTC. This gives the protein CSAREGQGVSSYEQYF.